Below are 31 T cell receptor beta chains sequenced from a single sample in a study of shared clonotypes between healthy human individuals. Libraries were prepared by immunoSEQ multiplex PCR; TCRdb keeps only in-frame clonotypes and omits some of them. The sample includes 490,000 or so clones, less than 80% of them seen just once. The sequencing sample was made of PBMCs. The receptors derive from a middle-aged woman in good health. Some clones in this sample may be carry-over from other donors' samples.

This chain joins TRBV23-1 and TRBJ1-5; D unclear. TRBV23-1 counts as an open reading frame of uncertain function. The V end lost 4 bases, the J end lost 6 bases, and 16 bases lay between the germline ends. The CDR3 is 15 amino acids. The CDR3 nucleotides are TGCGCCAGCAGTCTTCTGAAAGGGCGGCCTCAGCCCCAGCATTTT. This codes for CASSLLKGRPQPQHF.

The chain uses TRBV6-5 and TRBJ2-7, with D hard to call. CDR1 is MNHEY, CDR2 SVGAGI, per germline. CDR3 size: 14 residues. V was trimmed by 0 bases and J by 0 bases, leaving 6 bases between them. The CDR3 nucleotides read TGTGCCAGCAGTTACTCGAGTAGCTCCTACGAGCAGTACTTC. This gives the protein CASSYSSSSYEQYF.

The chain employs TRBV25-1 and TRBJ2-2; no clear D gene. Germline assignment: CDR1 MGHDK and CDR2 SYGVNS. CDR3 length equals 12 residues. Trimming left V 9 bases short and J 7 bases short, with 12 bases between. Here the CDR3 reads CARDISLGELFF. CDR3 sequence (DNA): TGTGCCAGGGATATTAGTCTCGGGGAGCTGTTTTTT.

This clone has a handful of counts. CDR3 sequence (DNA): TGTGCCAGCAGCTTCGTCGGGAACACTGAAGCTTTCTTT. This gives the protein CASSFVGNTEAFF. This rearrangement joins TRBV7-9 to TRBJ1-1; the D is unclear. The CDR3 has 13 amino acids. Per germline, CDR1 SEHNR and CDR2 FQNEAQ (reference sequence). Trimming stripped 3 bases from V and 1 base from J, with 6 bases between.

In the case of this clone: At one of its ends the junction is not consistent with the germline gene, which may arise from a read error. V gene TRBV7-7 combines with J gene TRBJ2-7; tentative D call: TRBD2 (6 bases). Germline V CDR1 and CDR2: SSHAT, FNYEAQ (reference sequence). The CDR3 has 13 residues. The CDR3 nucleotides are TGTGCTAGCAGCCCTGGCGGGGCCTACGAGCAGTACTTC. Amino acid sequence: CASSPGGAYEQYF.

V gene TRBV19 combines with J gene TRBJ2-7, with a tentative D call TRBD2 (5 bases). This CDR3 has 20 residues. Germline lookup yields CDR1 LNHDA and CDR2 SQIVND (reference sequence). V lost 3 bases and J 2 bases, leaving 29 bases between the germline ends. The CDR3 loop is CASSILGFLERADLPYEQYF. The CDR3 DNA reads TGTGCCAGTAGTATTCTGGGTTTTTTGGAAAGAGCGGATTTGCCCTACGAGCAGTACTTC.

The count of this clone is one. V gene TRBV5-1 combines with J gene TRBJ2-7; 8 bases line up with TRBD1. The CDR3 consists of 13 residues. V dropped 4 bases and J dropped 2; count of bases not matched to a gene: 2. The germline V gene has CDR1 SGHRS and CDR2 YFSETQ. CDR3 protein: CASSGGQAYEQYF. CDR3 DNA sequence: TGCGCCAGCAGCGGGGGACAGGCCTACGAGCAGTACTTC.

This clone was seen just once. The CDR3, as DNA: TGTGCCAGCCGGGACTCCTTCTATGAGCAGTTCTTC. It is translated as CASRDSFYEQFF. The gene calls are TRBV19 and TRBJ2-1; D is perhaps TRBD2 (6 bases). Germline CDR1 LNHDA, CDR2 SQIVND (reference sequence). This CDR3 contains 12 residues. The germline V and J ends were trimmed by 9 bases and 8 bases, with 14 bases remaining between them. The full variable domain, in which reference TRBV19 and TRBJ2-1 provide the parts outside the CDR3, is DGGITQSPKYLFRKEGQNVTLSCEQNLNHDAMYWYRQDPGQGLRLIYYSQIVNDFQKGDIAEGYSVSREKKESFPLTVTSAQKNPTAFYLCASRDSFYEQFFGPGTRLTVL.

The chain carries TRBV29-1 and TRBJ2-7; 8 bases are a match to TRBD2. The CDR3 is 15 amino acids. Germline lookup yields CDR1 SQVTM and CDR2 ANQGSEA. V was pared by 3 bases and J by 2 bases, with 9 bases of the junction left unmatched. The CDR3: CSVEGGGRSPYEQYF. CDR3 sequence (DNA): TGCAGCGTTGAGGGAGGCGGGAGGTCGCCCTACGAGCAGTACTTC.

The V gene is TRBV19, the J gene TRBJ2-2, with D unclear. The CDR3 has 15 residues. Trimming took 5 bases from V and 6 from J, leaving 16 bases between them. Germline CDR1 and CDR2: LNHDA and SQIVND (reference sequence). CDR3 sequence (DNA): TGTGCCAGTAGTTCTCAAACCTCGAGCCCCGGGGAGCTGTTTTTT. Translated, it gives CASSSQTSSPGELFF.

The chain carries TRBV7-2 and TRBJ2-7; a possible D gene is TRBD2 (5 bases). There are 12 residues in the CDR3. The V and J ends lost 5 bases and 9 bases respectively, with 14 bases between them. The germline gives CDR1 SGHTA, CDR2 FQGNSA. This chain's CDR3 is CASSPVNGGQYF. The CDR3 DNA follows: TGTGCCAGCAGCCCGGTCAACGGAGGGCAGTACTTC.

About this clone: The sample carries other DNA sequences with the same CDR3. V is TRBV28 and J is TRBJ2-5; TRBD2 agrees at 8 bases. V shed 6 bases, J shed 3 bases, and the junction held 6 bases outside the gene matches. Germline loops: CDR1 MDHEN, CDR2 SYDVKM. CDR3 size: 14 residues. Here the CDR3 DNA reads TGTGCCAGCAGGCCCGGACTAGCAGAAGAGACCCAGTACTTC. Translation gives CASRPGLAEETQYF.

The chain is built from TRBV7-9 and TRBJ2-1, with a weak D call TRBD2 (5 bases). The CDR3 loop spans 14 amino acids. The V gene lost 5 bases and the J gene lost 4 bases, with 12 bases spanning the gap. Germline V gives CDR1 SEHNR, CDR2 FQNEAQ (reference sequence). The CDR3 loop reads CASSPGFNYNEQFF. The CDR3 DNA follows: TGTGCCAGCAGCCCGGGATTCAATTACAATGAGCAGTTCTTC.

This chain uses TRBV6-6 with TRBJ2-7; D may be TRBD1 or TRBD2 (5 bases each). With 4 bases removed from V and 3 bases from J, the gap between germline ends came to 13 bases. The germline CDR1 and CDR2 sequences are MNHNY and SVGAGI (reference sequence). The CDR3 contains 14 residues. The CDR3 region has the DNA TGTGCCAGCAGTTTCGGGACCCTCCTCTACGAGCAGTACTTC. Translated: CASSFGTLLYEQYF.

This clone was detected ten times or more. The chain carries TRBV18 and TRBJ2-7, with 8 nucleotides matching TRBD1. This CDR3 is 13 amino acids long. V was clipped by 5 bases and J by 6 bases; unmatched bases: 6. The germline V gene has CDR1 KGHSH and CDR2 LQKENI. CDR3 in DNA: TGTGCCAGCTCAGCCCGGACAGGGTTCGAGCAGTACTTC. It codes for CASSARTGFEQYF.

The chain links TRBV19 to TRBJ2-6; D unresolved. With 4 bases removed from V and 0 bases from J, the gap between germline ends came to 13 bases. This CDR3 comprises 17 residues. The V gene's germline CDR1 is LNHDA and CDR2 SQIVND (reference sequence). CDR3 coding DNA: TGTGCCAGTAGTACCCCCTGGGGAAACTCTGGGGCCAACGTCCTGACTTTC. This translates into CASSTPWGNSGANVLTF.

The chain employs TRBV9 and TRBJ2-6; 9 bases map to TRBD1. The trim removed 0 bases at V and 0 bases at J, leaving 1 base unmatched. Germline CDR1 SGDLS, CDR2 YYNGEE. There are 17 residues in the CDR3. Written as DNA, the CDR3 is TGTGCCAGCAGCGTAGACAGGGGGCCCTCTGGGGCCAACGTCCTGACTTTC. This gives the protein CASSVDRGPSGANVLTF.

This rearrangement joins TRBV15 to TRBJ2-1; tentatively, D is TRBD1 or TRBD2 (6 bases each). Trimming left V 0 bases short and J 8 bases short, with 11 bases between. The CDR3 sequence is 14 residues long. The germline V gene has CDR1 LNHNV and CDR2 YYDKDF (reference sequence). CDR3 bases: TGTGCCACCAGCAGAGATTGGGGGGCCGATGAGCAGTTCTTC. Encoded protein: CATSRDWGADEQFF.

There are many counts of this clone. Other DNA sequences in this sample translate to the same CDR3. The rearrangement links TRBV28 to TRBJ1-4; D gene uncertain. Germline V CDR1 and CDR2: MDHEN, SYDVKM. The ends were cut back, 3 bases at V and 6 bases at J, with 2 bases in the middle. This CDR3 comprises 11 residues. CDR3 sequence reads: CASSLDEKLFF. The CDR3, as DNA: TGTGCCAGCAGTTTGGATGAAAAACTGTTTTTT.

The rearrangement uses TRBV7-9 and TRBJ1-6, with TRBD1 matching 7 bases. Germline CDR1 is SEHNR and CDR2 is FQNEAQ (reference sequence). This CDR3 comprises 13 residues. The V segment lost 5 bases and the J segment 13 bases; nucleotides outside the gene matches: 8. CDR3 in amino acids: CASSPGTARPLHF. CDR3 DNA: TGTGCCAGCAGCCCCGGGACAGCTAGGCCCCTCCACTTT.

This clone was seen only a few times. J is TRBJ2-7 and V is TRBV6-5, with D maybe TRBD1 (5 bases). V gave up 7 bases and J gave up 0 bases, with 13 bases separating them. CDR1 is MNHEY, CDR2 SVGAGI, per germline. The CDR3 totals 14 residues. In DNA form, the CDR3 reads TGTGCCAGCAAGGACACATATGACTCCTACGAGCAGTACTTC. It yields the protein CASKDTYDSYEQYF.

CDR3 nucleotides: TGTGCCAGCTCTGACAGGGGAAAAGAGACCCAGTACTTC. This codes for CASSDRGKETQYF. The chain uses TRBV19 and TRBJ2-5; the match to TRBD1 covers 8 bases. The germline V gene encodes CDR1 LNHDA and CDR2 SQIVND (reference sequence). V was pared by 9 bases and J by 3 bases, with 6 bases of the junction left unmatched. This CDR3 comprises 13 residues.

This sequence joins TRBV12-5 and TRBJ1-5, with no clear D. V was trimmed by 1 base and J by 3 bases, leaving 4 bases between them. Germline V gene lookup returns CDR1 LGHNT and CDR2 FRNRAP. CDR3 length: 13 residues. The CDR3 sequence: CASGLGNNQPQHF. As DNA, the CDR3 is TGTGCTAGTGGTTTGGGTAACAATCAGCCCCAGCATTTT.

V is TRBV30 and J is TRBJ2-1, with TRBD2 as a possible D gene (6 bases). This CDR3 has 15 amino acids. Trimming stripped 3 bases from V and 8 bases from J, with 20 bases between. CDR1 and CDR2 from the germline V gene are GTSNPN and SVGIG (reference sequence). CDR3 sequence (DNA): TGTGCCTGGAGCACCGGGACTCCCGATGCGGATGAGCAGTTCTTC. Its protein is CAWSTGTPDADEQFF.

The chain couples TRBV5-1 to TRBJ1-3; D possibly corresponds to TRBD1 (6 bases). Trimming cost V 0 bases and J 2 bases, with 12 bases left between them. Per germline, CDR1 SGHRS and CDR2 YFSETQ. The length of the CDR3 is 16 residues. CDR3 amino acids: CASSLGSTGTGNTIYF. The CDR3, as DNA: TGCGCCAGCAGCTTGGGATCGACAGGTACTGGAAACACCATATATTTT.

The chain employs TRBV9 and TRBJ1-4; TRBD1 agrees at 7 bases. V gave up 3 bases and J gave up 6 bases; unmatched junction bases: 8. This CDR3 has 15 residues. Germline-derived CDR1 and CDR2 are SGDLS and YYNGEE. In DNA form, the CDR3 reads TGTGCCAGCAGCGCCCTAGGGGGCTCGGATGAAAAACTGTTTTTT. Protein product: CASSALGGSDEKLFF. The full variable domain, completed using reference TRBV9 and TRBJ1-4, is DSGVTQTPKHLITATGQRVTLRCSPRSGDLSVYWYQQSLDQGLQFLIQYYNGEERAKGNILERFSAQQFPDLHSELNLSSLELGDSALYFCASSALGGSDEKLFFGSGTQLSVL.

The J gene is TRBJ2-5, the V gene TRBV11-3; TRBD2 matches 7 bases. CDR3 size: 16 residues. Trimming removed 5 bases from V and 5 bases from J; junction bases left unmatched: 14. Germline V gene lookup returns CDR1 SGHNT and CDR2 YENEEA. In nucleotides, the CDR3 is TGTGCCAGCAGCCCACGCCAAGGCGGGAGAGGGGAGACCCAGTACTTC. This codes for CASSPRQGGRGETQYF. The full variable domain, with the rest looked up from reference TRBV11-3 and TRBJ2-5, is EAGVVQSPRYKIIEKKQPVAFWCNPISGHNTLYWYLQNLGQGPELLIRYENEEAVDDSQLPKDRFSAERLKGVDSTLKIQPAELGDSAVYLCASSPRQGGRGETQYFGPGTRLLVL.

The chain couples TRBV29-1 to TRBJ2-3, with D perhaps matching TRBD2 (6 bases). The V and J ends lost 6 bases and 2 bases respectively, with 15 bases between them. Germline V CDR1 and CDR2: SQVTM, ANQGSEA. The CDR3 covers 14 residues. Written as DNA, the CDR3 is TGCAGCGTACCAGCGGGTGGCCTCACAGATACGCAGTATTTT. Encoded protein: CSVPAGGLTDTQYF.

This clone was found many times. The genes are TRBV10-3 and TRBJ1-5; maybe TRBD1 (5 bases). V gave up 0 bases and J gave up 1 base, with 10 bases separating them. This CDR3 has 16 residues. The germline gives CDR1 ENHRY, CDR2 SYGVKD. The CDR3 sequence is CAISESPGRSNQPQHF. The CDR3 DNA sequence: TGTGCCATCAGTGAGTCCCCGGGACGGAGCAATCAGCCCCAGCATTTT.

This clone came up many times. The sample holds other DNA sequences that translate to the same CDR3. This chain links TRBV4-1 with TRBJ2-5; 10 bases match TRBD1. The CDR3 is 15 residues long. After removal of 4 bases from V and 5 bases from J, the junction contained 7 bases not matched to a gene. Germline V gene data show CDR1 as MGHRA and CDR2 as YSYEKL. The CDR3 sequence: CASSLATGGVETQYF. The CDR3 nucleotides are TGCGCCAGCAGCCTTGCGACAGGGGGCGTGGAGACCCAGTACTTC.

The chain combines TRBV5-8 with TRBJ2-3; D remains ambiguous. V was clipped by 0 bases and J by 6 bases, with 14 bases between them. The CDR3 loop spans 15 amino acids. Germline V gene data show CDR1 as SGHTS and CDR2 as YDEGEE. This CDR3 is CASSLGTNVVDTQYF. The CDR3 DNA reads as TGTGCCAGCAGCTTGGGCACCAATGTGGTGGATACGCAGTATTTT.